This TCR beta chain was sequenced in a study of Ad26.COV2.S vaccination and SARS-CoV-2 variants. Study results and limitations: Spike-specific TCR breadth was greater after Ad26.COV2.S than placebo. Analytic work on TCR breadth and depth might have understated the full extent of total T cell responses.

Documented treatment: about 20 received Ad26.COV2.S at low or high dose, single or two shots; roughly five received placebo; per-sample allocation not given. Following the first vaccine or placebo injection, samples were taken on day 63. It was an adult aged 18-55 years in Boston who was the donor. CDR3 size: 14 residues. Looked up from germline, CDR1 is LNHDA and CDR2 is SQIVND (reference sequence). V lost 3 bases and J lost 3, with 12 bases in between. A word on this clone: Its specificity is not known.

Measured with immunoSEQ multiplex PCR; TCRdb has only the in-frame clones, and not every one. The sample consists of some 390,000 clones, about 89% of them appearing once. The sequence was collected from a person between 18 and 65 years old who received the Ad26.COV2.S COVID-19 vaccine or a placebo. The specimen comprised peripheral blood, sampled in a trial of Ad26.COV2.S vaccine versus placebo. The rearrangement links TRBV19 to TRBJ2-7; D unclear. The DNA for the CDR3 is TGTGCCAGTAGTATTCTTTGGGATGACTACGAGCAGTACTTC. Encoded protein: CASSILWDDYEQYF.